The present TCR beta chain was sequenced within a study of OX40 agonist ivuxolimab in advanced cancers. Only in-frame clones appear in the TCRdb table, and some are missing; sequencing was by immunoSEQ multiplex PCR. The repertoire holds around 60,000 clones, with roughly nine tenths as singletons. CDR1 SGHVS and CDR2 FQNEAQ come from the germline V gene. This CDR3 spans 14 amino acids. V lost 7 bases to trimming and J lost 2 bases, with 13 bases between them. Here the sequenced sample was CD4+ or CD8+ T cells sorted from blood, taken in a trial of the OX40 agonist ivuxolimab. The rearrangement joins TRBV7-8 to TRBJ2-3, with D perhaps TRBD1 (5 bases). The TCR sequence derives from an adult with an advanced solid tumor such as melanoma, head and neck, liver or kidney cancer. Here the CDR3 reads CASTPGPYTDTQYF. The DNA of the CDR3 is TGTGCCAGCACTCCAGGGCCGTACACAGATACGCAGTATTTT. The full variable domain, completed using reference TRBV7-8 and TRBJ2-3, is GAGVSQSPRYKVAKRGQDVALRCDPISGHVSLFWYQQALGQGPEFLTYFQNEAQLDKSGLPSDRFFAERPEGSVSTLKIQRTQQEDSAVYLCASTPGPYTDTQYFGPGTRLTVL.